This T cell receptor beta chain was identified during a study of blood T cells in healthy people across ages. General study points: Diversity of TCR beta per million T cells declined in a roughly linear way with age.

Germline V gene lookup returns CDR1 SEHNR and CDR2 FQNEAQ (reference sequence). The length of the CDR3 is 15 residues. Through a sample-barcoded 5' primer and a J-beta primer mix, a second PCR was run for 7 to 11 cycles. TCRdb redid the calling of the 5' RACE reads with MiXCR, one entry per CDR3 protein. Of around 800,000 distinct CDR3 sequences listed, about 26% are singletons. Comment on this clonotype: The antigen is unknown. The junction departs from germline at one end; a sequencing error may be responsible.

A further study also used this sample, focusing on T cells of mothers and their children. Turning to that study: Compared with unrelated pairs, related mother-child pairs had slightly higher, non-significant overlap.

V is TRBV7-9 and J is TRBJ2-7; perhaps TRBD2 as D (6 bases). The sequencing sample was made of blood. The sequence was obtained from a boy under 18 in good health. The CDR3, as DNA: TGTGCCAGCAGCTTAGGTTCGGGGAGGAACTACGGGCAGTACTTC. It yields the protein CASSLGSGRNYGQYF.